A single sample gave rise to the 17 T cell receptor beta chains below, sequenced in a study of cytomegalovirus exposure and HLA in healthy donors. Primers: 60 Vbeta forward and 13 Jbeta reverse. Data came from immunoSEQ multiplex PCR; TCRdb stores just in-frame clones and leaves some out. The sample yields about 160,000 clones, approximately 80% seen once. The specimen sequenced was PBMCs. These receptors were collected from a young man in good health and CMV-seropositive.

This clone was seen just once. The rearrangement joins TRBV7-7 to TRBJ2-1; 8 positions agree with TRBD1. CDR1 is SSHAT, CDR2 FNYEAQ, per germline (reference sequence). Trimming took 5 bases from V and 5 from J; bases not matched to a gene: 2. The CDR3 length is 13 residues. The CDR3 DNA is TGTGCCAGCAGCACAGGGGGAAACAATGAGCAGTTCTTC. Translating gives CASSTGGNNEQFF.

Written as DNA, the CDR3 is TGTGCCAGCAGTTTTTGGGCGTTCTTTCGGCCCGGGGAGCTGTTTTTT. Translating it yields CASSFWAFFRPGELFF. The rearrangement joins TRBV28 to TRBJ2-2; D ambiguous. From germline, CDR1 is MDHEN and CDR2 SYDVKM. Trimming took off 3 bases at V and 6 bases at J, with 17 bases between the two ends. The length of the CDR3 is 16 residues. The whole variable domain, remainder taken from reference TRBV28 and TRBJ2-2, is DVKVTQSSRYLVKRTGEKVFLECVQDMDHENMFWYRQDPGLGLRLIYFSYDVKMKEKGDIPEGYSVSREKKERFSLILESASTNQTSMYLCASSFWAFFRPGELFFGEGSRLTVL.

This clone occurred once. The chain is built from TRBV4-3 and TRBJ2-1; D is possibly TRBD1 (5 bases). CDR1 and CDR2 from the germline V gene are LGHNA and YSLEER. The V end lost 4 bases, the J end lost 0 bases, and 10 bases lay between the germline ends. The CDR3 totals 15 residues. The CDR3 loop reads CASSLGHSSYNEQFF. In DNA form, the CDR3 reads TGCGCCAGCAGCCTCGGACACAGCTCCTACAATGAGCAGTTCTTC.

CDR3 bases: TGTGCCAGCTCAACCGACAGGGGGCATCAGCCCCAGCATTTT. Translated: CASSTDRGHQPQHF. This chain uses TRBV18 with TRBJ1-5, with 10 bases identical to TRBD1. This CDR3 contains 14 residues. The V segment lost 5 bases and the J segment 5 bases; nucleotides outside the gene matches: 3. The V gene's germline CDR1 is KGHSH and CDR2 LQKENI.

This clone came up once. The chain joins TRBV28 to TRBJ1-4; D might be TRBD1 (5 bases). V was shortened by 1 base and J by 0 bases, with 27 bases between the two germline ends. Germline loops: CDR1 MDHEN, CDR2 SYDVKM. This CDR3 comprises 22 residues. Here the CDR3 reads CASSLFSGNPQSLLATNEKLFF. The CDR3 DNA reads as TGTGCCAGCAGTTTATTTTCAGGGAACCCACAAAGCCTACTCGCAACTAATGAAAAACTGTTTTTT. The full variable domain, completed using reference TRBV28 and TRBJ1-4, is DVKVTQSSRYLVKRTGEKVFLECVQDMDHENMFWYRQDPGLGLRLIYFSYDVKMKEKGDIPEGYSVSREKKERFSLILESASTNQTSMYLCASSLFSGNPQSLLATNEKLFFGSGTQLSVL.

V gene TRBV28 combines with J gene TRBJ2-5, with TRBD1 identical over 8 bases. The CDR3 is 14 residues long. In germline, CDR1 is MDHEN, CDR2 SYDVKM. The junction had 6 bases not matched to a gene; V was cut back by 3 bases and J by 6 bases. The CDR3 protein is CASSLDRDLKTQYF. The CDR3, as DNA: TGTGCCAGCAGTTTGGACAGGGATCTTAAGACCCAGTACTTC.

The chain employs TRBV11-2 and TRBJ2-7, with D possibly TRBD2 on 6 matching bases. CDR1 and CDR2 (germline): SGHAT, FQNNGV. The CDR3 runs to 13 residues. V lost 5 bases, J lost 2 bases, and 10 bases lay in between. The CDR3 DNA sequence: TGTGCCAGCAGCGAGGGGACTGCCTACGAGCAGTACTTC. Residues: CASSEGTAYEQYF.

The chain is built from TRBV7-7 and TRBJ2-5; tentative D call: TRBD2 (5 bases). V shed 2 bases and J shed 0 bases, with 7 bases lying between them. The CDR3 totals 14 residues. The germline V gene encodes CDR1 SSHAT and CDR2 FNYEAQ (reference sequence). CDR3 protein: CASSLWGDQETQYF. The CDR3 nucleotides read TGTGCCAGCAGCTTATGGGGAGACCAAGAGACCCAGTACTTC.

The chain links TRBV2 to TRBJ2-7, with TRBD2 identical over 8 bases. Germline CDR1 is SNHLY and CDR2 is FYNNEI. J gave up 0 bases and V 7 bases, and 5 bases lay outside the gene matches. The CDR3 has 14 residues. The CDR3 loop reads CASNAGGYSYEQYF. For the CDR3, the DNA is TGTGCCAGCAACGCGGGGGGCTACTCCTACGAGCAGTACTTC.

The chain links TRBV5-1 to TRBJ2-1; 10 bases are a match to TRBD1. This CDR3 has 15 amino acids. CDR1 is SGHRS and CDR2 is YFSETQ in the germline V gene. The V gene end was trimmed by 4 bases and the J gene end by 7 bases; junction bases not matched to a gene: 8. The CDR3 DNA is TGCGCCAGCAGCACCGGGACAGGGGCGGGAAATGAGCAGTTCTTC. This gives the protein CASSTGTGAGNEQFF.

The CDR3 DNA sequence: TGTGCCAGCAGTTTACCGGACAGCACTGAAGCTTTCTTT. Protein sequence: CASSLPDSTEAFF. The J gene is TRBJ1-1, the V gene TRBV28; possibly TRBD1 for D (6 bases). Trimming took 2 bases from V and 4 from J, leaving 8 bases between them. Per the germline V gene, CDR1 is MDHEN and CDR2 is SYDVKM. The CDR3 covers 13 residues.

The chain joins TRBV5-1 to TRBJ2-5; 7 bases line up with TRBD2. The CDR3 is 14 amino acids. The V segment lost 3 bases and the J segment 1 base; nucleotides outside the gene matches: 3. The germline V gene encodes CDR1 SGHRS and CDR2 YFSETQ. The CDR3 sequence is CASSSGTTQETQYF. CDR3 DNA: TGCGCCAGCAGCTCCGGGACTACCCAAGAGACCCAGTACTTC.

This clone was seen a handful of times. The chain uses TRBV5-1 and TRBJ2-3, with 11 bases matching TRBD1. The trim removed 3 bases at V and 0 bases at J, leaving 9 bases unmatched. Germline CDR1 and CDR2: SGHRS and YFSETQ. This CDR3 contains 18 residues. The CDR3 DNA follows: TGCGCCAGCAGCTCCCGGGACAGGGGGGGGACTAGCACAGATACGCAGTATTTT. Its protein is CASSSRDRGGTSTDTQYF.

The CDR3 reads CATSGGSNQPQHF. CDR3 nucleotides: TGTGCCACCAGCGGGGGGAGCAATCAGCCCCAGCATTTT. The J gene is TRBJ1-5, the V gene TRBV15; tentatively, D is TRBD1 (5 bases). The V gene's germline CDR1 is LNHNV and CDR2 YYDKDF (reference sequence). Trimming stripped 5 bases from V and 1 base from J, with 6 bases between. The length of the CDR3 is 13 residues.

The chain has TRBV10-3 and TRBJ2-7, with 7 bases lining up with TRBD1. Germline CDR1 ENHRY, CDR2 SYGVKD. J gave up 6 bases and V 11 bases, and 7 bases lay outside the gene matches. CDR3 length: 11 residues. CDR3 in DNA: TGTGCCTCTTCGACAGGGACCGAGCAGTACTTC. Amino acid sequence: CASSTGTEQYF.

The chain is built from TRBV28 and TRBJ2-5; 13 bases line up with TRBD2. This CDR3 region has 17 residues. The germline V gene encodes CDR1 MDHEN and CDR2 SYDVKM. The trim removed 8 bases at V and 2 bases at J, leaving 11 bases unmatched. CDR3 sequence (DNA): TGTGCCAGCCAACCCACTGGACTAGCGGGGGATCAAGAGACCCAGTACTTC. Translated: CASQPTGLAGDQETQYF.

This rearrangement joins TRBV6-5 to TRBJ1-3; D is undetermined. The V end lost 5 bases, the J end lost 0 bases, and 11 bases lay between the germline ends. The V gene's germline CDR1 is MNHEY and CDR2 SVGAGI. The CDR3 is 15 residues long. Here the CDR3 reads CASSPSGRSGNTIYF. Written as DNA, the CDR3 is TGTGCCAGCAGTCCCTCCGGTCGCTCTGGAAACACCATATATTTT.